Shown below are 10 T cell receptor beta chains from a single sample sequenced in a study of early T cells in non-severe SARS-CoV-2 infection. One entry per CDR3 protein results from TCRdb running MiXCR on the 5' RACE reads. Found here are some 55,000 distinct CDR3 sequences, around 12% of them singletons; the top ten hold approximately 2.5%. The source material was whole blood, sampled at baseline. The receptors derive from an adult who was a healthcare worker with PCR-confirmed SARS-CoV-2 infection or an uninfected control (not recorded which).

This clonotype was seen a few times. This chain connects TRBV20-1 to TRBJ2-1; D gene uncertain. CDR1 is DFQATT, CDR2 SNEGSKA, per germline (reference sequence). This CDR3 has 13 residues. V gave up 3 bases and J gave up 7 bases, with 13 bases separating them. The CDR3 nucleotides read TGCAGTGCTAGCCAGAGCAATAGGAATGAGCAGTTCTTC. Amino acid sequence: CSASQSNRNEQFF.

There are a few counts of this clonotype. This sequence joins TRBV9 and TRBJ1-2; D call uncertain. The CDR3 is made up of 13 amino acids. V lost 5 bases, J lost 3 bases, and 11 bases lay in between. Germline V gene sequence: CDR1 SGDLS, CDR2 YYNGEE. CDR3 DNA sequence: TGTGCCAGCAGAAGTGTTACGGACTATGGCTACACCTTC. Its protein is CASRSVTDYGYTF.

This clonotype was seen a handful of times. CDR3 residues: CASSPMAGGEPGELFF. The CDR3 coding sequence is TGTGCCAGCAGCCCCATGGCAGGGGGGGAGCCCGGGGAGCTGTTTTTT. The V and J genes are TRBV7-9 and TRBJ2-2; perhaps D is TRBD1 or TRBD2 (7 bases each). V lost 5 bases, J lost 6 bases, and 19 bases lay in between. This CDR3 spans 16 amino acids. CDR1 and CDR2 (germline): SEHNR, FQNEAQ (reference sequence).

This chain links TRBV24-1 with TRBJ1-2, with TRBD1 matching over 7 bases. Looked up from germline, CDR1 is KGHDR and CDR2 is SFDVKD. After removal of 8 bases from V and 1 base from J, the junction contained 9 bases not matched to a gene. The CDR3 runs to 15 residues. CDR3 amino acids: CATTKGDRVNYGYTF. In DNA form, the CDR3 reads TGTGCCACCACCAAAGGGGACAGAGTTAACTATGGCTACACCTTC.

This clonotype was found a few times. CDR3 bases: TGTGCCAGCAGTACATACAGGGTGAACACTGAAGCTTTCTTT. Its protein product is CASSTYRVNTEAFF. The V gene is TRBV28, the J gene TRBJ1-1; a possible D gene is TRBD1 (6 bases). The CDR3 contains 14 residues. Germline CDR1 reads MDHEN; CDR2 reads SYDVKM. Trimming took off 5 bases at V and 0 bases at J, with 10 bases between the two ends.

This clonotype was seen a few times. CDR3 bases: TGTGCCAGCAGTTCCCCTTCTAGCGGGAGGAGGGACATTCAGTACTTC. Its protein is CASSSPSSGRRDIQYF. This chain links TRBV28 with TRBJ2-4; 11 nucleotides line up with TRBD2. Trimming at V came to 4 bases and at J to 8 bases, leaving 10 bases not matched to a gene. CDR1 MDHEN and CDR2 SYDVKM come from the germline V gene. The CDR3 runs to 16 residues.

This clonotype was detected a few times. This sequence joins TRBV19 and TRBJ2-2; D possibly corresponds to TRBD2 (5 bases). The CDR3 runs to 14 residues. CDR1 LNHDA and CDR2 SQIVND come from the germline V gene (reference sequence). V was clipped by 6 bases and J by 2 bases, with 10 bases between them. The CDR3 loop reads CASSSGANTGELFF. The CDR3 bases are TGTGCCAGTAGCAGCGGAGCTAACACCGGGGAGCTGTTTTTT.

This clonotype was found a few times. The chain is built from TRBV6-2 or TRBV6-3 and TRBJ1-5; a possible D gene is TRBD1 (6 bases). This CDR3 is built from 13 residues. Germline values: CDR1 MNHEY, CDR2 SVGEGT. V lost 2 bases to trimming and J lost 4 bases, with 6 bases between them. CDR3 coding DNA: TGTGCCAGCAGTTACACAGGGAATCAGCCCCAGCATTTT. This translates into CASSYTGNQPQHF.

CDR3 sequence: CATSKDFSGANVLTF. CDR3 nucleotides: TGTGCCACAAGCAAAGACTTCTCTGGGGCCAACGTCCTGACTTTC. The genes are TRBV6-2 or TRBV6-3 and TRBJ2-6; D ambiguous. V lost 10 bases to trimming and J lost 0 bases, with 13 bases between them. This CDR3 comprises 15 residues. Germline CDR1 and CDR2: MNHEY and SVGEGT.

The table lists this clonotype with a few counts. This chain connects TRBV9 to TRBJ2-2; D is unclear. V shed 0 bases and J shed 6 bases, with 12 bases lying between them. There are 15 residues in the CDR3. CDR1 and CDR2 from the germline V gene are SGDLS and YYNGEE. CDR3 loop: CASSVESSWAGELFF. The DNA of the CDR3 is TGTGCCAGCAGCGTAGAAAGTAGCTGGGCCGGGGAGCTGTTTTTT.